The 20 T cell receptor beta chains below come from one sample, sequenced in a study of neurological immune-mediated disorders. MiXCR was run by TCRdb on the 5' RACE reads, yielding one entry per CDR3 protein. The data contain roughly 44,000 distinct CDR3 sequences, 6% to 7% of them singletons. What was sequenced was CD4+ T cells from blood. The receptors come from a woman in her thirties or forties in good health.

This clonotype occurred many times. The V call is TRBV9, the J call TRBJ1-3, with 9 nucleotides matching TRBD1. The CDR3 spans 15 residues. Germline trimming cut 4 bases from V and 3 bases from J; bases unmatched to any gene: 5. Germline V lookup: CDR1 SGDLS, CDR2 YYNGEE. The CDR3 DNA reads TGTGCCAGCAGCCCTCGGGACAGGGATGGAAACACCATATATTTT. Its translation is CASSPRDRDGNTIYF.

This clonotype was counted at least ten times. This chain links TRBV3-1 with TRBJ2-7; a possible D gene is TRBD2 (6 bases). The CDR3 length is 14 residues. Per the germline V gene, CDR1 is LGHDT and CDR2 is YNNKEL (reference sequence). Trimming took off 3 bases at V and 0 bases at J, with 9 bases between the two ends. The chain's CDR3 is CASSQRGGSYEQYF. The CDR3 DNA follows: TGTGCCAGCAGCCAGCGGGGAGGCTCCTACGAGCAGTACTTC.

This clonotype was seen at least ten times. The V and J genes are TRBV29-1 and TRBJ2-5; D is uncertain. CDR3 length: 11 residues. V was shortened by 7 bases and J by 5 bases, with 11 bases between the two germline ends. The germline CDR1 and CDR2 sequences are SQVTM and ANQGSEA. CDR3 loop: CSARLGETQYF. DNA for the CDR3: TGCAGCGCACGGCTGGGGGAGACCCAGTACTTC. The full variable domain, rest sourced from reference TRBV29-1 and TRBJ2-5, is SAVISQKPSRDICQRGTSLTIQCQVDSQVTMMFWYRQQPGQSLTLIATANQGSEATYESGFVIDKFPISRPNLTFSTLTVSNMSPEDSSIYLCSARLGETQYFGPGTRLLVL.

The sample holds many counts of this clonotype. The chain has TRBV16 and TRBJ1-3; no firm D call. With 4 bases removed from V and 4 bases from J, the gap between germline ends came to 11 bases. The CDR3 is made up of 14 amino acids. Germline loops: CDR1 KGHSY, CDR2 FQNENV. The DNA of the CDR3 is TGTGCCAGCAGCCGGCCGGGGTCCGGAAACACCATATATTTT. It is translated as CASSRPGSGNTIYF.

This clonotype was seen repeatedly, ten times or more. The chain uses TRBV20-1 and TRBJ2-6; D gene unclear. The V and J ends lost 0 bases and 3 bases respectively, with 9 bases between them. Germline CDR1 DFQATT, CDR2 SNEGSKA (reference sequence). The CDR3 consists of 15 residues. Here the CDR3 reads CSARDLTDGANVLTF. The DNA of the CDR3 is TGCAGTGCTAGAGATCTGACGGATGGGGCCAACGTCCTGACTTTC.

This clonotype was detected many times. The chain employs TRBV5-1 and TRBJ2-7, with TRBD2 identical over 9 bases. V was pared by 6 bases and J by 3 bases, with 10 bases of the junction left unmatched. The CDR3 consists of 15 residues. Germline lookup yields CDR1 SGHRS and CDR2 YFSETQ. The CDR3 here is CASTRTTSGLYEQYF. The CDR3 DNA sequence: TGCGCCAGCACCCGAACCACTAGCGGGCTCTACGAGCAGTACTTC. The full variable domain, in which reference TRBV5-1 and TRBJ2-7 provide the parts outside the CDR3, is KAGVTQTPRYLIKTRGQQVTLSCSPISGHRSVSWYQQTPGQGLQFLFEYFSETQRNKGNFPGRFSGRQFSNSRSEMNVSTLELGDSALYLCASTRTTSGLYEQYFGPGTRLTVT.

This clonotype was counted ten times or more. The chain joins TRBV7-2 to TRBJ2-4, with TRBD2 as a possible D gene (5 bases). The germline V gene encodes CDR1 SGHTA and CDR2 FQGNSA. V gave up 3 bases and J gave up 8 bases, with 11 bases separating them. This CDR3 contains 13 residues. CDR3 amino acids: CASSFYFGDIQYF. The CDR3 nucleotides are TGTGCCAGCAGCTTTTACTTCGGGGACATTCAGTACTTC.

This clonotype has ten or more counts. As DNA, the CDR3 is TGTGCCAGCAGCTCGGGCGGCGGGGGTCGGAACTATGGCTACACCTTC. As protein: CASSSGGGGRNYGYTF. This rearrangement joins TRBV9 to TRBJ1-2, with D perhaps matching TRBD1 (5 bases). With 4 bases removed from V and 2 bases from J, the gap between germline ends came to 18 bases. Germline V CDR1 and CDR2: SGDLS, YYNGEE. This CDR3 comprises 16 residues.

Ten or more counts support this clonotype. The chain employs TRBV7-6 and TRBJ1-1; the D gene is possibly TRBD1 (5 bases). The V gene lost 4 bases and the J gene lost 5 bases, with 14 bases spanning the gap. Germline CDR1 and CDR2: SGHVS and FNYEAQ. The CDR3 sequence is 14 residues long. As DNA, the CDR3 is TGTGCCAGCAGCTCAGACCCGGGGGGGACTGAAGCTTTCTTT. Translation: CASSSDPGGTEAFF.

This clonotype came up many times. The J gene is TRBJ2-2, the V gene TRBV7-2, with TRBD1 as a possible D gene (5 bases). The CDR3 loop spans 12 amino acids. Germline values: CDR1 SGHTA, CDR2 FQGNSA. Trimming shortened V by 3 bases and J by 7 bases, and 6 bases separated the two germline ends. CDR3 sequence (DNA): TGTGCCAGCAGCTTCCAGGGCGGGGAGCTGTTTTTT. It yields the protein CASSFQGGELFF.

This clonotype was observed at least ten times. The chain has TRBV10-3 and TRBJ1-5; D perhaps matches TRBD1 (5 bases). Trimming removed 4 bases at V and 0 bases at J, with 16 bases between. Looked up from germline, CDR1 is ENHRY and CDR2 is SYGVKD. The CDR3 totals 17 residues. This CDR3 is CAISGRGSDSSNQPQHF. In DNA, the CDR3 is TGTGCCATCAGTGGGAGAGGAAGTGACAGTAGCAATCAGCCCCAGCATTTT.

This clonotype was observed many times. This CDR3 reads CASSYSGGELFF. The CDR3, as DNA: TGTGCCAGCAGTTACTCGGGGGGGGAGCTGTTTTTT. The rearrangement uses TRBV6-6 and TRBJ2-2, with D unclear. Germline CDR1 MNHNY, CDR2 SVGAGI (reference sequence). This CDR3 is 12 amino acids long. Trimming left V 0 bases short and J 8 bases short, with 4 bases between.

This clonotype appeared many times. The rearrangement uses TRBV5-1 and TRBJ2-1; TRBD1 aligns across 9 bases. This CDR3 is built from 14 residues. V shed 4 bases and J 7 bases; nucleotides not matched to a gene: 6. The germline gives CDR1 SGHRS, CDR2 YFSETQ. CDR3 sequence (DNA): TGCGCCAGCAGCCTCGGGACAGGGAGTAATGAGCAGTTCTTC. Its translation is CASSLGTGSNEQFF. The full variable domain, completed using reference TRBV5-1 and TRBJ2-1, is KAGVTQTPRYLIKTRGQQVTLSCSPISGHRSVSWYQQTPGQGLQFLFEYFSETQRNKGNFPGRFSGRQFSNSRSEMNVSTLELGDSALYLCASSLGTGSNEQFFGPGTRLTVL.

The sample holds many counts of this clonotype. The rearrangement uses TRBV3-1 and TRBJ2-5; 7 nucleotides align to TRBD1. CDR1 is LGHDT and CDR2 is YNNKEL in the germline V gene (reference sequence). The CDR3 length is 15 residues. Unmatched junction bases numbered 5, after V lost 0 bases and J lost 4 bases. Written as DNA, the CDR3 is TGTGCCAGCAGCCAAGAGGAAGGGGGCAGAGAGACCCAGTACTTC. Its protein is CASSQEEGGRETQYF.

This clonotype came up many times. This CDR3 is CASSSGTGSGEKLFF. CDR3 nucleotides: TGTGCCAGCAGCTCCGGGACAGGGTCAGGAGAAAAACTGTTTTTT. J is TRBJ1-4 and V is TRBV7-9; TRBD1 matches at 9 bases. The CDR3 loop spans 15 amino acids. Germline V gives CDR1 SEHNR, CDR2 FQNEAQ (reference sequence). The V and J ends lost 4 bases and 8 bases, in that order; junction bases with no gene match: 8.

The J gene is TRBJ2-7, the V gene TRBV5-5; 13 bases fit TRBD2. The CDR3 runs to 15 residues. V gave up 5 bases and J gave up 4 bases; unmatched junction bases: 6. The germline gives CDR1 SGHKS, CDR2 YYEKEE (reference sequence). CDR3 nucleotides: TGTGCCAGCAGTCCACTAGCGGGAGGGATGTACGAGCAGTACTTC. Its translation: CASSPLAGGMYEQYF.

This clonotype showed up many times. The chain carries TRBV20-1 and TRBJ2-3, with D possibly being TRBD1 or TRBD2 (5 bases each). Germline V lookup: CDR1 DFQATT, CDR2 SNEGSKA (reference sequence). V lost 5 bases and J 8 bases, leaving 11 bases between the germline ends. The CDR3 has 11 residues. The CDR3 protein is CSARGPSTQYF. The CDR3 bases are TGCAGTGCTCGGGGACCGTCTACGCAGTATTTT.

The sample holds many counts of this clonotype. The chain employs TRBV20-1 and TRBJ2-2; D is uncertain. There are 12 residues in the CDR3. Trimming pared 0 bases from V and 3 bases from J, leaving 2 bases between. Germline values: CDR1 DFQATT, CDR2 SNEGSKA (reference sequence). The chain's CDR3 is CSARDHTGELFF. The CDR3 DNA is TGCAGTGCTAGAGATCACACCGGGGAGCTGTTTTTT.

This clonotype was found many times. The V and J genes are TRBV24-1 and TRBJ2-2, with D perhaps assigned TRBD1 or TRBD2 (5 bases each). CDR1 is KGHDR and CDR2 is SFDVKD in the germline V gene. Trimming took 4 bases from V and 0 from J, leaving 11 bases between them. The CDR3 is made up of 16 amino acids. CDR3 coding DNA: TGTGCCACCAGTGAGTGGGGGACCGCGAACACCGGGGAGCTGTTTTTT. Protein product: CATSEWGTANTGELFF.

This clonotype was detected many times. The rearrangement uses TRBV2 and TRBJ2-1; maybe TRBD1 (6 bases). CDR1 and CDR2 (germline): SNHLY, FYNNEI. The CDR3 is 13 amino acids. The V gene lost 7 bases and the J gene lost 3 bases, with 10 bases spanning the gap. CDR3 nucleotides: TGTGCCAGCAATAGGGACAACTACAATGAGCAGTTCTTC. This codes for CASNRDNYNEQFF. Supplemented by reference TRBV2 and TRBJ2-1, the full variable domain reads EPEVTQTPSHQVTQMGQEVILRCVPISNHLYFYWYRQILGQKVEFLVSFYNNEISEKSEIFDDQFSVERPDGSNFTLKIRSTKLEDSAMYFCASNRDNYNEQFFGPGTRLTVL.